Included here is one T cell receptor (beta chain) sequence, with context. The CDR3 length is 13 residues. CDR1 MNHEY and CDR2 SVGAGI come from the germline V gene. V was pared by 2 bases and J by 6 bases, with 3 bases of the junction left unmatched. The sample comes from a study of OX40 agonist ivuxolimab in advanced cancers. Background on the study: Allowance was made for prior anti-PD-1, anti-PD-L1 or anti-CTLA-4 therapy, and roughly 40% had some.

The study sampled blood at baseline, cycle 4 day 1, and cycle 7 day 1. Generated by immunoSEQ multiplex PCR, the TCRdb table keeps only in-frame clones and is missing some. The sample lists about 75,000 clones; more than 90% were seen once. This TCR was recovered from an adult with an advanced solid tumor such as melanoma, head and neck, liver or kidney cancer. This sequence joins TRBV6-5 and TRBJ2-7, with 8 nucleotides matching TRBD2. Material: CD4+ or CD8+ T cells sorted from blood, obtained in a trial of the OX40 agonist ivuxolimab. The CDR3, as DNA: TGTGCCAGCAGTTACCTTGCGGGGGGCGAGCAGTACTTC. Amino acid sequence: CASSYLAGGEQYF.